The 30 T cell receptor beta chains given below trace back to one sample, sequenced in a study of cytotoxic CD8 clonotypes in ibrutinib-treated CLL. The method was immunoSEQ multiplex PCR; TCRdb's version includes in-frame clones alone and lacks a portion of them. Found here are 300,000 to 350,000 clones, 70% to 80% of them singletons; the top ten hold over 6.5%. Source: PBMCs, taken before ibrutinib treatment. These receptor sequences come from a human donor with chronic lymphocytic leukemia.

The chain carries TRBV5-4 and TRBJ1-3, with D perhaps TRBD1 (6 bases). The germline V gene encodes CDR1 SGHNT and CDR2 YYREEE (reference sequence). V lost 4 bases and J lost 0, with 11 bases in between. The CDR3 extends over 15 amino acids. The DNA for the CDR3 is TGTGCCAGCAGCACCCAGACAGGCTCTGGAAACACCATATATTTT. It translates to CASSTQTGSGNTIYF.

The chain employs TRBV18 and TRBJ2-6; no clear D. Germline values: CDR1 KGHSH, CDR2 LQKENI. Trimming stripped 0 bases from V and 3 bases from J, with 0 bases between. The CDR3 loop spans 13 amino acids. CDR3 nucleotide sequence: TGTGCCAGCTCACCACCTGGGGCCAACGTCCTGACTTTC. As protein: CASSPPGANVLTF.

Concerning this clone: Relative to the germline gene, one junction end is altered; a read error may explain this. J is TRBJ2-1 and V is TRBV7-7, with 9 positions matching TRBD2. The CDR3 is 15 residues long. Germline V gene lookup returns CDR1 SSHAT and CDR2 FNYEAQ (reference sequence). DNA for the CDR3: TGTGCTAGCAGCTTACAAGCGGGAGGTCAAGATGAGCAGTTCTTC. The encoded protein is CASSLQAGGQDEQFF.

V gene TRBV9 combines with J gene TRBJ2-5, with a tentative D call TRBD2 (5 bases). The V gene lost 0 bases and the J gene lost 0 bases, with 9 bases spanning the gap. Germline assignment: CDR1 SGDLS and CDR2 YYNGEE. The CDR3 runs 15 residues. The CDR3 spells CASSVAGLYQETQYF. The CDR3 region has the DNA TGTGCCAGCAGCGTAGCGGGGTTATACCAAGAGACCCAGTACTTC.

The chain links TRBV6-5 to TRBJ1-4; D remains unclear. The CDR3 has 16 residues. Deletions cut 0 bases from V and 7 bases from J, with 15 bases between. The germline gives CDR1 MNHEY, CDR2 SVGAGI. The CDR3 DNA sequence: TGTGCCAGCAGTTACTCTTCGCCAGGACTAATTGAAAAACTGTTTTTT. It yields the protein CASSYSSPGLIEKLFF.

The J gene is TRBJ2-1, the V gene TRBV6-5; TRBD2 matches at 8 bases. The CDR3 extends over 13 amino acids. CDR1 is MNHEY, CDR2 SVGAGI, per germline. V gave up 7 bases and J gave up 9 bases; unmatched junction bases: 8. The CDR3 protein is CASNEAGESEQFF. In DNA form, the CDR3 reads TGTGCCAGCAATGAAGCGGGAGAAAGTGAGCAGTTCTTC.

The chain uses TRBV5-1 and TRBJ2-7, with D uncertain. Germline-derived CDR1 and CDR2 are SGHRS and YFSETQ. The V gene lost 0 bases and the J gene lost 6 bases, with 4 bases spanning the gap. The CDR3 is made up of 11 amino acids. CDR3: CASSLGLEQYF. CDR3 nucleotide sequence: TGCGCCAGCAGCTTGGGTCTCGAGCAGTACTTC. Full variable domain (missing parts from reference TRBV5-1 and TRBJ2-7): KAGVTQTPRYLIKTRGQQVTLSCSPISGHRSVSWYQQTPGQGLQFLFEYFSETQRNKGNFPGRFSGRQFSNSRSEMNVSTLELGDSALYLCASSLGLEQYFGPGTRLTVT.

V and J are TRBV28 and TRBJ2-4, with TRBD1 matching 8 bases. Germline CDR1 reads MDHEN; CDR2 reads SYDVKM. The V gene end was trimmed by 1 base and the J gene end by 8 bases; junction bases not matched to a gene: 4. The CDR3 loop spans 14 amino acids. CDR3 sequence: CASSLSGQGYIQYF. CDR3 coding DNA: TGTGCCAGCAGTTTATCAGGACAGGGTTACATTCAGTACTTC.

The genes are TRBV27 and TRBJ1-2, with a tentative D call TRBD1 (5 bases). The CDR3 has 14 residues. V was shortened by 0 bases and J by 8 bases, with 13 bases between the two germline ends. Germline values: CDR1 MNHEY, CDR2 SMNVEV (reference sequence). For the CDR3, the DNA is TGTGCCAGCAGTTTATCGGGGCGCACAAGCGGCTACACCTTC. It specifies CASSLSGRTSGYTF.

The table lists this clone with a count of one. The chain couples TRBV23-1 to TRBJ1-2; tentative D call: TRBD1 (5 bases). TRBV23-1 is reported as an ORF; its role is uncertain. This CDR3 is 16 amino acids long. Trimming shortened V by 3 bases and J by 6 bases, and 20 bases separated the two germline ends. CDR3 protein: CASSQLERDYWDGYTF. The CDR3 DNA reads as TGCGCCAGCAGTCAGCTCGAAAGGGACTATTGGGATGGCTACACCTTC.

The chain combines TRBV19 with TRBJ2-7; 10 bases align to TRBD1. Trimming cost V 6 bases and J 4 bases; bases outside gene matches: 9. This CDR3 spans 15 amino acids. The germline V gene has CDR1 LNHDA and CDR2 SQIVND (reference sequence). The CDR3 DNA sequence: TGTGCCAGTAGGATAAGACAGGGGGCGCGTTACGAGCAGTACTTC. This gives the protein CASRIRQGARYEQYF.

This chain connects TRBV27 to TRBJ1-2; D is undetermined. Trimming shortened V by 6 bases and J by 4 bases, and 12 bases separated the two germline ends. Looked up from germline, CDR1 is MNHEY and CDR2 is SMNVEV (reference sequence). The CDR3 consists of 13 residues. The CDR3 nucleotides are TGTGCCAGCAGGGCAGTGGAGAGCTATGGCTACACCTTC. This translates into CASRAVESYGYTF.

The sample holds a few counts of this clone. The V and J genes are TRBV9 and TRBJ1-2; TRBD1 is a possible D gene (5 bases). Germline-derived CDR1 and CDR2 are SGDLS and YYNGEE. The V end lost 3 bases, the J end lost 8 bases, and 14 bases lay between the germline ends. CDR3 length equals 13 residues. The CDR3 DNA follows: TGTGCCAGCAGCGGGCTCAGGGACCGCGGCTACACCTTC. Its translation: CASSGLRDRGYTF.

The rearrangement joins TRBV14 to TRBJ2-5; 10 bases line up with TRBD2. CDR1 is SGHDN and CDR2 is FVKESK in the germline V gene. With 3 bases clipped from V and 5 bases from J, the junction kept 9 bases outside the gene matches. This CDR3 is built from 16 residues. CDR3 sequence: CASSQKVLAGVETQYF. The CDR3, as DNA: TGTGCCAGCAGCCAGAAGGTCCTAGCGGGAGTGGAGACCCAGTACTTC.

V and J are TRBV5-1 and TRBJ2-3; no reliable D call. The CDR3 has 16 residues. V lost 1 base and J 2 bases, leaving 14 bases between the germline ends. CDR1 and CDR2 (germline): SGHRS, YFSETQ. The DNA for the CDR3 is TGCGCCAGCAGCTTGTTTGGTGGGCGACTCACAGATACGCAGTATTTT. Translating gives CASSLFGGRLTDTQYF.

The chain combines TRBV4-1 with TRBJ2-4; D remains ambiguous. The CDR3 has 15 amino acids. Germline V gives CDR1 MGHRA, CDR2 YSYEKL. Trimming stripped 4 bases from V and 0 bases from J, with 10 bases between. The CDR3 DNA sequence: TGCGCCAGCAGCCGCACGTTGTTAGCCAAAAACATTCAGTACTTC. The encoded protein is CASSRTLLAKNIQYF.

The chain uses TRBV5-6 and TRBJ1-1; D is undetermined. Germline values: CDR1 SGHDT, CDR2 YYEEEE. The CDR3 is 14 residues long. The V end lost 0 bases, the J end lost 11 bases, and 17 bases lay between the germline ends. This CDR3 reads CASSLEGSLWTAFF. CDR3 bases: TGTGCCAGCAGCTTGGAAGGGTCATTATGGACTGCTTTCTTT.

The chain joins TRBV27 to TRBJ2-7; 10 bases agree with TRBD2. V dropped 5 bases and J dropped 3; count of bases not matched to a gene: 13. The CDR3 is 17 amino acids. Per the germline V gene, CDR1 is MNHEY and CDR2 is SMNVEV (reference sequence). CDR3 sequence (DNA): TGTGCCAGCAGTCCTATACCCCCTTCTAGCGGGAGCTACGAGCAGTACTTC. It is translated as CASSPIPPSSGSYEQYF.

This chain connects TRBV7-2 to TRBJ2-7; 7 bases align to TRBD2. This CDR3 is 14 amino acids long. V dropped 5 bases and J dropped 4; count of bases not matched to a gene: 8. Germline CDR1 is SGHTA and CDR2 is FQGNSA. CDR3 coding DNA: TGTGCCAGCAGCCGTAACGCGGGAGAGTACGAGCAGTACTTC. It is translated as CASSRNAGEYEQYF.

In this sample, this clone turned up a few times. This chain links TRBV6-1 with TRBJ1-5; D gene uncertain. Germline CDR1 reads MNHNS; CDR2 reads SASEGT. The CDR3 is 15 amino acids. The V gene lost 4 bases and the J gene lost 3 bases, with 13 bases spanning the gap. The CDR3 loop is CASSVWGGDNQPQHF. CDR3 bases: TGTGCCAGCAGTGTGTGGGGAGGCGACAATCAGCCCCAGCATTTT.

The DNA of the CDR3 is TGTGCCAGCAGCCTGGGACAGGGCTACGAGCAGTACTTC. Translation: CASSLGQGYEQYF. The V call is TRBV2, the J call TRBJ2-7, with TRBD1 matching 9 bases. This CDR3 has 13 amino acids. Germline V CDR1 and CDR2: SNHLY, FYNNEI. V trimming: 6 bases; J trimming: 3 bases; junction bases outside the gene matches: 3.

The genes are TRBV7-9 and TRBJ1-1; unclear D gene. The CDR3 spans 12 residues. Germline assignment: CDR1 SEHNR and CDR2 FQNEAQ (reference sequence). Trimming took off 2 bases at V and 8 bases at J, with 9 bases between the two ends. The CDR3 DNA sequence: TGTGCCAGCAGCTTATCGTCAGTGGAAGCTTTCTTT. Translating gives CASSLSSVEAFF.

The CDR3 DNA follows: TGTGCCAGTAGTACCGGTGTTTTTCTCACAGATTACAATGAGCAGTTCTTC. Encoded protein: CASSTGVFLTDYNEQFF. The chain couples TRBV19 to TRBJ2-1, with no clear D. The CDR3 is 17 amino acids. The germline V gene has CDR1 LNHDA and CDR2 SQIVND (reference sequence). V lost 4 bases and J 4 bases, leaving 20 bases between the germline ends.

This chain links TRBV7-2 with TRBJ2-7, with TRBD1 as a possible D gene (6 bases). Trimming shortened V by 1 base and J by 2 bases, and 12 bases separated the two germline ends. The germline V gene has CDR1 SGHTA and CDR2 FQGNSA. CDR3 size: 15 residues. The chain's CDR3 is CASSLDWTDPYEQYF. The CDR3 bases are TGTGCCAGCAGCTTAGACTGGACAGACCCCTACGAGCAGTACTTC.

The V and J genes are TRBV5-4 and TRBJ2-7, with 9 bases identical to TRBD1. Looked up from germline, CDR1 is SGHNT and CDR2 is YYREEE (reference sequence). The CDR3 consists of 14 residues. Losses at the gene ends were 4 bases for V and 1 base for J; bases not matched to a gene: 3. CDR3 amino acids: CASSPGTGSYEQYF. CDR3 sequence (DNA): TGTGCCAGCAGCCCAGGGACAGGGTCCTACGAGCAGTACTTC.

In its sample, this clone was seen a few times. The CDR3 loop is CASSLVGGYF. CDR3 coding DNA: TGTGCCAGCAGCTTAGTAGGGGGGTACTTC. The rearrangement uses TRBV11-3 and TRBJ2-4; D perhaps matches TRBD1 (6 bases). This CDR3 has 10 residues. Germline V gives CDR1 SGHNT, CDR2 YENEEA. The germline V and J ends were trimmed by 1 base and 15 bases, with 7 bases remaining between them.

This clone showed up just once. The chain combines TRBV7-2 with TRBJ2-2; 8 bases match TRBD2. Germline V gene sequence: CDR1 SGHTA, CDR2 FQGNSA. Unmatched junction bases numbered 7, after V lost 6 bases and J lost 1 base. The CDR3 runs to 16 residues. Here the CDR3 reads CASRPTSGVNTGELFF. As DNA, the CDR3 is TGTGCCAGCAGACCTACTAGCGGAGTGAACACCGGGGAGCTGTTTTTT. Looking up the rest from reference TRBV7-2 and TRBJ2-2 gives the full variable domain: GAGVSQSPSNKVTEKGKDVELRCDPISGHTALYWYRQSLGQGLEFLIYFQGNSAPDKSGLPSDRFSAERTGGSVSTLTIQRTQQEDSAVYLCASRPTSGVNTGELFFGEGSRLTVL.

This sequence joins TRBV28 and TRBJ2-1, with 7 bases identical to TRBD1. This CDR3 comprises 13 residues. Germline V lookup: CDR1 MDHEN, CDR2 SYDVKM. Losses at the gene ends were 10 bases for V and 4 bases for J; bases not matched to a gene: 7. The CDR3 here is CAILDRNYNEQFF. CDR3 nucleotide sequence: TGTGCCATCTTGGACAGGAATTACAATGAGCAGTTCTTC. The variable domain in full, with the rest retrieved from reference TRBV28 and TRBJ2-1, is DVKVTQSSRYLVKRTGEKVFLECVQDMDHENMFWYRQDPGLGLRLIYFSYDVKMKEKGDIPEGYSVSREKKERFSLILESASTNQTSMYLCAILDRNYNEQFFGPGTRLTVL.

The rearrangement links TRBV5-1 to TRBJ2-1; TRBD1 matches at 9 bases. CDR1 is SGHRS, CDR2 YFSETQ, per germline. V shed 4 bases, J shed 0 bases, and the junction held 20 bases outside the gene matches. The CDR3 consists of 21 residues. The CDR3 DNA sequence: TGCGCCAGCAGCAGGAAAACCGGGACAGGGCCCAGCGGGACCTCCTACAATGAGCAGTTCTTC. It is translated as CASSRKTGTGPSGTSYNEQFF. The full variable domain, rest sourced from reference TRBV5-1 and TRBJ2-1, is KAGVTQTPRYLIKTRGQQVTLSCSPISGHRSVSWYQQTPGQGLQFLFEYFSETQRNKGNFPGRFSGRQFSNSRSEMNVSTLELGDSALYLCASSRKTGTGPSGTSYNEQFFGPGTRLTVL.

Notes on this clone: This same CDR3 is encoded by further DNA sequences in the sample. This chain links TRBV11-3 with TRBJ2-7; tentatively, D is TRBD2 (5 bases). Trimming cost V 5 bases and J 2 bases, with 16 bases left between them. CDR1 SGHNT and CDR2 YENEEA come from the germline V gene. There are 15 residues in the CDR3. CDR3 sequence: CASSLGRGPTYEQYF. Written as DNA, the CDR3 is TGTGCCAGCAGCCTTGGTCGCGGGCCAACCTACGAGCAGTACTTC.